This note documents a single T cell receptor beta chain sequence. A much larger clone lies one base from this, so it may be a read error. These data originate in a study of T cells after yellow fever vaccination. Study as a whole: Separation of EM, EMRA, CM and Tscm memory subsets by sorting relied on CD3, CD45RA, CCR7 and CD95. In the case of low-cell-number fractions, SMART-Seq v4 Ultra Low Input was used for preparation. The study, taken as a whole, reports: The study found a weaker secondary response that peaked faster, day 5 versus 15.

CDR1 DFQATT and CDR2 SNEGSKA come from the germline V gene (reference sequence). This CDR3 has 17 residues. A 5'RACE template-switching step, the method used to make TCR cDNA, added a universal primer site and UMIs. TCRdb called the 5' RACE reads again in MiXCR, with one record for every CDR3 protein. The sample has more than 20,000 distinct CDR3 sequences, 4.5% to 5.5% seen once. V is TRBV20-1 and J is TRBJ2-1; maybe TRBD2 (5 bases). This specimen was PBMCs, either bulk or a sorted T-cell subset (CD4+, CD8+, memory, or dextramer-sorted; not recorded which), taken 15 days after the yellow fever booster vaccination. The TCR sequence derives from a man aged 25 to 40 who received the YFV17D yellow fever vaccine. The CDR3 DNA follows: TGCACTGCTAGGTTCCCAAGCGGCCTAGTCGGGTACAATGAGCAGTTCTTC. The encoded protein is CTARFPSGLVGYNEQFF.